This TCR beta chain is from a study of blood T cell repertoires in COVID-19. Whole-study context: The United States, Italy and Spain were the sources of the acute and convalescent COVID-19 samples. T cells, B-cell-depleted T cells, or PBMCs supplied cDNA or gDNA.

Under the authors' procedure: Scientists estimated how many nucleated cells there were by amplifying reference gene primers. Measured with immunoSEQ multiplex PCR; TCRdb has only the in-frame clones, and not every one. V and J calls and clone size come straight from that table; D and trimming were deduced from the DNA. In the table there are 150,000 to 200,000 clones, around four fifths of which are singletons. The germline V and J ends were trimmed by 3 bases and 6 bases, with 16 bases remaining between them. The CDR3 sequence is 14 residues long. Per the germline V gene, CDR1 is DFQATT and CDR2 is SNEGSKA (reference sequence). This clone was seen only once.

Material for sequencing was peripheral blood. The genes are TRBV20-1 and TRBJ2-3; D gene ambiguous. The TCR was taken from a woman older than 75 with acute or convalescent COVID-19. In nucleotides, the CDR3 is TGCAGTGCTAGTTCCGGAGCCGGCTGGGATACGCAGTATTTT. It translates to CSASSGAGWDTQYF.